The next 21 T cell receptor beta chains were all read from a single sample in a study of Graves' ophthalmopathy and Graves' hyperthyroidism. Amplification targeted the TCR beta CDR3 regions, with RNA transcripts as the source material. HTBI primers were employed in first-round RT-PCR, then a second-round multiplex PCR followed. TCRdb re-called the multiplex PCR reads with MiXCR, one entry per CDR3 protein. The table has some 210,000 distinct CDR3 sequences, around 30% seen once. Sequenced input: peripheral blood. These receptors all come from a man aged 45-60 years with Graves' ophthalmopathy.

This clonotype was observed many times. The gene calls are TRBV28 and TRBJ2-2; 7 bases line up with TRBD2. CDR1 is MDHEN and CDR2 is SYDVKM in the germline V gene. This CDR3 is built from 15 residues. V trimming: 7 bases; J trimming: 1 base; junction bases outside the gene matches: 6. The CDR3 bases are TGTGCCAGCATGGGGGGGAGCCTGAACACCGGGGAGCTGTTTTTT. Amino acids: CASMGGSLNTGELFF.

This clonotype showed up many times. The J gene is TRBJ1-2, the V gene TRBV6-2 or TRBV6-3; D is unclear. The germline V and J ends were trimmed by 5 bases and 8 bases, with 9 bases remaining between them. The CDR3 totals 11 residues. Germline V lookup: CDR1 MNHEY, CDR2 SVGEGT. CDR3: CASSNRGGYTF. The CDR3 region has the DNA TGTGCCAGCAGTAACCGAGGAGGCTACACCTTC.

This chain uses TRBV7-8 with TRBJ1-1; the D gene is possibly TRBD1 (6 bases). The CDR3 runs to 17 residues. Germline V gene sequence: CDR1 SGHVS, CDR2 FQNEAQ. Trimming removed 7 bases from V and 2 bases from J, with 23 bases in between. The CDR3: CASTTDIGQQINTEAFF. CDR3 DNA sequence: TGTGCCAGCACTACCGACATTGGACAGCAGATTAACACTGAAGCTTTCTTT.

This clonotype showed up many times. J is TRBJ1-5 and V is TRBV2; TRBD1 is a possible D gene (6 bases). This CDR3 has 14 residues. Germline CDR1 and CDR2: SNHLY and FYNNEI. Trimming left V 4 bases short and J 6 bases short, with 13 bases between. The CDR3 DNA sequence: TGTGCCAGCAGTGTGGAGGGGGGGGGTCAGCCCCAGCATTTT. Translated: CASSVEGGGQPQHF.

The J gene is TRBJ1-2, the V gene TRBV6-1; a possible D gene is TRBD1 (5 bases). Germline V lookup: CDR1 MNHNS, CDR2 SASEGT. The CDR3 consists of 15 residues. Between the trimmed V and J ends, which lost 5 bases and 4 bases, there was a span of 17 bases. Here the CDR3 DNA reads TGTGCCAGCAGTCAGCCGGGACTCGGCCTCTATGGCTACACCTTC. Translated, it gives CASSQPGLGLYGYTF.

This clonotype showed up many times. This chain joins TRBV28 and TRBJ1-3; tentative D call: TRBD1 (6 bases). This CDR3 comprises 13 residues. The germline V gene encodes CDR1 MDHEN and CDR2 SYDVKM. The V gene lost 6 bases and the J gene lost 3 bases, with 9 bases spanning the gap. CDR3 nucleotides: TGTGCCAGCAGCTCGGGACATGGAAACACCATATATTTT. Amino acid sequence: CASSSGHGNTIYF.

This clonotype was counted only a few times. CDR3 loop: CSVEVGPGSHEQYF. For the CDR3, the DNA is TGCAGCGTTGAAGTTGGTCCGGGAAGTCACGAGCAGTACTTC. J is TRBJ2-7 and V is TRBV29-1; D is possibly TRBD2 (5 bases). The CDR3 runs to 14 residues. Between the trimmed V and J ends, which lost 1 base and 5 bases, there was a span of 15 bases. Germline V gene lookup returns CDR1 SQVTM and CDR2 ANQGSEA.

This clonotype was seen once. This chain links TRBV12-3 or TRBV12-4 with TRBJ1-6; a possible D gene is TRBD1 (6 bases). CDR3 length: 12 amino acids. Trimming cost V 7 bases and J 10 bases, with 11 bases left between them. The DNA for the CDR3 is TGTGCCAGCACCTCAGGGGACTCACCCCTCCACTTT. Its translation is CASTSGDSPLHF.

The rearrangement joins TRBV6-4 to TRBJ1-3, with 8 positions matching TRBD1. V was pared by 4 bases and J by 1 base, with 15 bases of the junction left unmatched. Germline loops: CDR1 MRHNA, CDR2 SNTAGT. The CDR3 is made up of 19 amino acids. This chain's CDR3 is CASSGFGQGPPMSGNTIYF. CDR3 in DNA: TGTGCCAGCAGTGGCTTTGGACAGGGTCCTCCAATGTCTGGAAACACCATATATTTT.

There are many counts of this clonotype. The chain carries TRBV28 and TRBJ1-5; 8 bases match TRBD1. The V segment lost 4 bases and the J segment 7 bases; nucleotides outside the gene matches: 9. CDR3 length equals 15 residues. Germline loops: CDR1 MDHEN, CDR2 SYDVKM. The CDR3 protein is CASSSTGASAQPQHF. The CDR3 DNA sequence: TGTGCCAGCAGTTCGACAGGGGCGAGTGCACAGCCCCAGCATTTT.

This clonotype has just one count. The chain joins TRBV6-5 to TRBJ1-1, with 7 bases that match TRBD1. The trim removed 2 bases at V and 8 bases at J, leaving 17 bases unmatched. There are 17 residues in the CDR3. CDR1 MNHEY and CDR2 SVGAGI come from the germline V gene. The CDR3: CASSYDNRQGRVSEAFF. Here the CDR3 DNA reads TGTGCCAGCAGTTACGACAACCGACAGGGCAGGGTCTCCGAAGCTTTCTTT.

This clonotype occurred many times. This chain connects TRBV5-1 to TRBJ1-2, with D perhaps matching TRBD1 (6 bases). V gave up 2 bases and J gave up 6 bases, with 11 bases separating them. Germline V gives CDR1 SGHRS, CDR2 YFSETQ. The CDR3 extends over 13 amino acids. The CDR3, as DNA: TGCGCCAGCAGCTTACAGGGACATGATGGCTACACCTTC. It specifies CASSLQGHDGYTF.

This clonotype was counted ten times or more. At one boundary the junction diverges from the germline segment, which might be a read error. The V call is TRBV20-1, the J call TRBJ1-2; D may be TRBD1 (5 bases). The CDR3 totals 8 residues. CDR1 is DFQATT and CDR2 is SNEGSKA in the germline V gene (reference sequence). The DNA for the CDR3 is TGCAGTGCTTGGCAGGGATCCTTC. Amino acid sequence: CSAWQGSF.

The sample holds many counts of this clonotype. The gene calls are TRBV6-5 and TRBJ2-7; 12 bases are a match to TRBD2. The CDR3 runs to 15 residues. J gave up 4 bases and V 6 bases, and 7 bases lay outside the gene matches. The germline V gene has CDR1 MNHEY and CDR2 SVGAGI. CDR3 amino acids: CASRYTTSGGYEQYF. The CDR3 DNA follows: TGTGCCAGCAGATACACAACTAGCGGGGGGTACGAGCAGTACTTC.

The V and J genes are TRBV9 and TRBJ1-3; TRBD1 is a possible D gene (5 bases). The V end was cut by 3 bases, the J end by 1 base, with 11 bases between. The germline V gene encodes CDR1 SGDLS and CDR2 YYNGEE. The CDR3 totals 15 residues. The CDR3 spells CASSAWDLSGNTIYF. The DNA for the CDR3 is TGTGCCAGCAGCGCGTGGGACCTTTCTGGAAACACCATATATTTT.

The CDR3 sequence: CASSSLVPNIQYF. CDR3 nucleotide sequence: TGTGCCAGCAGCTCACTAGTGCCCAACATTCAGTACTTC. The chain links TRBV11-2 to TRBJ2-4; tentative D call: TRBD2 (5 bases). This CDR3 region has 13 residues. CDR1 and CDR2 (germline): SGHAT, FQNNGV. V was shortened by 4 bases and J by 7 bases, with 11 bases between the two germline ends. The full variable domain, in which reference TRBV11-2 and TRBJ2-4 provide the parts outside the CDR3, is EAGVAQSPRYKIIEKRQSVAFWCNPISGHATLYWYQQILGQGPKLLIQFQNNGVVDDSQLPKDRFSAERLKGVDSTLKIQPAKLEDSAVYLCASSSLVPNIQYFGAGTRLSVL.

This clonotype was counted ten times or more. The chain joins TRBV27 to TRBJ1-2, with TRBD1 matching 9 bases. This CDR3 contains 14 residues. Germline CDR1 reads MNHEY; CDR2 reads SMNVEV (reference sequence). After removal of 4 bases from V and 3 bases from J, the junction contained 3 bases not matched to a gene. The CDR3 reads CASSSGTGYYGYTF. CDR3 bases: TGTGCCAGCAGTTCGGGGACAGGGTACTATGGCTACACCTTC.

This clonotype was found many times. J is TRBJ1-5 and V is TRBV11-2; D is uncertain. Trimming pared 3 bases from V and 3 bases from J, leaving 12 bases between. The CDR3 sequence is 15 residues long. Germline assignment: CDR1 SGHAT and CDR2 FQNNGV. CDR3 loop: CASSFGGSVNQPQHF. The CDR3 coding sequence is TGTGCCAGCAGCTTCGGCGGATCCGTCAATCAGCCCCAGCATTTT. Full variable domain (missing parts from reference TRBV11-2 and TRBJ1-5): EAGVAQSPRYKIIEKRQSVAFWCNPISGHATLYWYQQILGQGPKLLIQFQNNGVVDDSQLPKDRFSAERLKGVDSTLKIQPAKLEDSAVYLCASSFGGSVNQPQHFGDGTRLSIL.

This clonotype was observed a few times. The CDR3 DNA is TGTGCCAGCAGCTTGACCGCCGTTGGTTCACCCCTCCACTTT. Residues: CASSLTAVGSPLHF. This sequence joins TRBV7-2 and TRBJ1-6, with D hard to call. The length of the CDR3 is 14 residues. Trimming pared 3 bases from V and 9 bases from J, leaving 12 bases between. In germline, CDR1 is SGHTA, CDR2 FQGNSA.

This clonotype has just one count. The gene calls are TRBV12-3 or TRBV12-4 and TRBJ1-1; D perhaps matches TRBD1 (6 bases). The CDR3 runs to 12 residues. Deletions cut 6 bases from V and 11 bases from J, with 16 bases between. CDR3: CASRYRAGLAFF. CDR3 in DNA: TGTGCCAGCAGATACAGGGCAGGGTTGGCTTTCTTT.

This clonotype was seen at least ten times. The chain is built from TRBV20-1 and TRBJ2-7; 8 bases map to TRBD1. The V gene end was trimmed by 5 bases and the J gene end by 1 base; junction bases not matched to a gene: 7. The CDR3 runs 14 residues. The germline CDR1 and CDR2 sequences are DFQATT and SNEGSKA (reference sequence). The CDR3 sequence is CSAYAGTGSYEQYF. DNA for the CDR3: TGCAGTGCTTACGCCGGGACAGGATCCTACGAGCAGTACTTC.